These 12 T cell receptor beta chains originate from one sample sequenced in a study of shared clonotypes between healthy human individuals (dated by TCRdb to about 2020). Library generation was performed with the immunoSEQ multiplex PCR assay. The table was pulled from immuneACCESS by TCRdb, which kept in-frame rearrangements only. Such tables lose some clones; where checked, under half of the loss comes from unresolved V genes, and the rest has no known cause. The sample includes roughly 2.2 million clones, with 85% to 95% observed a single time. In total, the top ten clones hold 0.39% of the sample. Specimen: naive CD4+ T cells from PBMCs. The label giving this sample's cell subset or site can be read as: CD45RA+ positively selected. The receptors here all came from a man between 18 and 35 years old in good health. Some clones in this sample may be carry-over from other donors' samples.

This clone was observed a handful of times. The chain has TRBV7-8 and TRBJ1-1, with D perhaps matching TRBD1 (5 bases). CDR3 length: 15 residues. Germline CDR1 is SGHVS and CDR2 is FQNEAQ. The ends were cut back, 1 base at V and 6 bases at J, with 15 bases in the middle. The CDR3 DNA reads as TGTGCCAGCAGCTTAGTCGGCGGAAAGGGGCCTGAAGCTTTCTTT. Encoded protein: CASSLVGGKGPEAFF.

The chain couples TRBV5-1 to TRBJ1-1; 7 nucleotides agree with TRBD1. The V segment lost 0 bases and the J segment 5 bases; nucleotides outside the gene matches: 13. This CDR3 has 17 residues. The germline CDR1 and CDR2 sequences are SGHRS and YFSETQ. CDR3 protein: CASSLADTGAMITEAFF. Here the CDR3 DNA reads TGCGCCAGCAGCTTGGCGGACACAGGGGCAATGATTACTGAAGCTTTCTTT.

This clone was seen only once. V gene TRBV29-1 combines with J gene TRBJ2-5; 7 positions agree with TRBD2. V was clipped by 3 bases and J by 5 bases; unmatched bases: 6. The CDR3 contains 13 residues. The V gene's germline CDR1 is SQVTM and CDR2 ANQGSEA. The DNA of the CDR3 is TGCAGCGTTGATCCTGCAGCGGGGGAGACCCAGTACTTC. Encoded protein: CSVDPAAGETQYF.

The rearrangement uses TRBV4-1 and TRBJ2-3, with a weak D call TRBD2 (5 bases). CDR1 is MGHRA and CDR2 is YSYEKL in the germline V gene. The CDR3 runs 16 residues. Trimming took 1 base from V and 5 from J, leaving 16 bases between them. The CDR3 loop is CASSQVVRLGEDTQYF. The CDR3 DNA reads as TGCGCCAGCAGCCAAGTCGTTCGCCTCGGGGAAGATACGCAGTATTTT.

The V call is TRBV7-2, the J call TRBJ2-7, with D maybe TRBD1 (6 bases). Germline loops: CDR1 SGHTA, CDR2 FQGNSA. The CDR3 runs 14 residues. V shed 0 bases and J shed 2 bases, with 8 bases lying between them. The CDR3 nucleotides are TGTGCCAGCAGCTTAGCTGACAGGACCTACGAGCAGTACTTC. Its protein is CASSLADRTYEQYF.

The rearrangement links TRBV5-1 to TRBJ2-2; 12 bases align to TRBD2. CDR3 length equals 16 residues. Germline CDR1 is SGHRS and CDR2 is YFSETQ. Germline trimming cut 5 bases from V and 6 bases from J; bases unmatched to any gene: 8. CDR3 nucleotides: TGCGCCAGCAGGACTAGCGGGAGTTCATTGGCCGGGGAGCTGTTTTTT. It yields the protein CASRTSGSSLAGELFF.

In regard to this clone: This sample includes further DNA sequences coding for the same CDR3. The CDR3 region is CASSLDRLAGPYEQYF. The CDR3 bases are TGTGCCAGCAGCTTAGACAGACTAGCGGGTCCCTACGAGCAGTACTTC. The chain employs TRBV7-2 and TRBJ2-7; TRBD2 aligns across 10 bases. This CDR3 region has 16 residues. The V and J ends lost 1 base and 2 bases, in that order; junction bases with no gene match: 5. The germline gives CDR1 SGHTA, CDR2 FQGNSA.

The rearrangement uses TRBV7-9 and TRBJ1-5; the D is unclear. V gave up 6 bases and J gave up 7 bases, with 13 bases separating them. Germline values: CDR1 SEHNR, CDR2 FQNEAQ (reference sequence). The CDR3 spans 13 residues. CDR3 residues: CASRYILGQPQHF. Written as DNA, the CDR3 is TGTGCCAGCAGGTACATTCTTGGGCAGCCCCAGCATTTT.

The chain links TRBV5-1 to TRBJ2-3; 11 bases map to TRBD2. CDR1 is SGHRS and CDR2 is YFSETQ in the germline V gene. The CDR3 has 16 amino acids. The V and J ends lost 2 bases and 2 bases, in that order; junction bases with no gene match: 4. The CDR3 DNA reads as TGCGCCAGCAGCTTCGGGACTAGCGGCCTCACAGATACGCAGTATTTT. As protein: CASSFGTSGLTDTQYF.

V is TRBV28 and J is TRBJ2-4, with D maybe TRBD1 (6 bases). The V gene lost 2 bases and the J gene lost 3 bases, with 8 bases spanning the gap. This CDR3 has 14 amino acids. CDR1 and CDR2 from the germline V gene are MDHEN and SYDVKM. CDR3 sequence reads: CASSLPRGKNIQYF. In DNA, the CDR3 is TGTGCCAGCAGTTTACCCAGGGGCAAAAACATTCAGTACTTC.

This clone has a single count. V and J are TRBV6-5 and TRBJ2-1, with TRBD2 as a possible D gene (6 bases). Trimming removed 3 bases from V and 4 bases from J, with 16 bases in between. This CDR3 has 16 amino acids. Germline V lookup: CDR1 MNHEY, CDR2 SVGAGI. The CDR3 loop reads CASSYIGGLDYNEQFF. In DNA, the CDR3 is TGTGCCAGCAGTTATATTGGGGGACTCGATTACAATGAGCAGTTCTTC.

V usage is TRBV2 and J usage is TRBJ2-1; TRBD2 aligns across 9 bases. Looked up from germline, CDR1 is SNHLY and CDR2 is FYNNEI. V was pared by 3 bases and J by 7 bases, with 10 bases of the junction left unmatched. CDR3 size: 16 residues. The CDR3 nucleotides read TGTGCCAGCAGTGATCTTGGCGGGAGGGCCGGAAATGAGCAGTTCTTC. Protein: CASSDLGGRAGNEQFF.